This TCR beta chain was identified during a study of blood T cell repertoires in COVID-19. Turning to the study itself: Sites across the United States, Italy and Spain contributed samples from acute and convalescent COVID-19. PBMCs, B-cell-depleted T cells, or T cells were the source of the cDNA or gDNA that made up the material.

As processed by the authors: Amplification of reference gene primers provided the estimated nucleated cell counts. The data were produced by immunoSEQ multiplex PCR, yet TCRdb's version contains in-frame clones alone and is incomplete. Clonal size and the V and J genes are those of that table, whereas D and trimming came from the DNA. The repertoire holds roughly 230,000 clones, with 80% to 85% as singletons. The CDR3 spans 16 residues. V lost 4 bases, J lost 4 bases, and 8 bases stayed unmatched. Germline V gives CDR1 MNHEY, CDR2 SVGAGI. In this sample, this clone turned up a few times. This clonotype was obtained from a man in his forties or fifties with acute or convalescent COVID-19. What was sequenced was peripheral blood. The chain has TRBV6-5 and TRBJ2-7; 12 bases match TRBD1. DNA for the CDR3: TGTGCCAGCAGTTTAGGGACAGGGGGCGCTTTTTACGAGCAGTACTTC. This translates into CASSLGTGGAFYEQYF.